These T cell receptor beta chains were read from a single sample in a study of shared clonotypes between healthy human individuals. The table came from immunoSEQ multiplex PCR; TCRdb's copy has only in-frame clones and leaves some out. In the table there are around 720,000 clones, 60% to 75% of which are singletons. Sequencing used memory CD4+ T cells sorted from blood. The origin of the receptors is a woman aged 25 to 39 in good health. The CDR3 runs from the conserved cysteine through the conserved F or W. The D gene is left open where the match is weak.

j_call v_call d_call cdr3_aa
TRBJ2-2 TRBV4-2 TRBD2 CASSQGLAADGTGELFF
TRBJ2-3 TRBV19 . CASSPGGAAARDTQYF
TRBJ2-2 TRBV27 . CASSSGGYTGELFF
TRBJ2-1 TRBV28 TRBD2 CASSLIAGGGNEQFF
TRBJ2-1 TRBV2 TRBD2 CASSEQLAGVSYNEQFF
TRBJ2-3 TRBV5-4 TRBD1 CASSWGQGVADTQYF
TRBJ2-1 TRBV4-2 TRBD2 CASSQVGLAGDSYNEQFF
TRBJ2-7 TRBV5-1 . CASSLGLLGGYEQYF
TRBJ1-6 TRBV4-1 . CASSQLNSPLHF
TRBJ2-1 TRBV5-4 TRBD1 CASSLIRTGDDEQFF
TRBJ2-3 TRBV28 . CASSPEGQGTDTQYF
TRBJ2-7 TRBV19 . CASSVSGGSNEQYF
TRBJ1-5 TRBV28 . CASSSPGVEQPQHF
TRBJ2-7 TRBV5-1 TRBD2 CASSLEGLATYEQYF
TRBJ2-5 TRBV5-6 TRBD2 CASSFPGGETQYF
TRBJ2-2 TRBV19 . CASKGRERYTGELFF
TRBJ1-2 TRBV6-1 TRBD1 CASRDRVDGYTF
TRBJ2-7 TRBV28 . CASMRDTRLGEQYF
TRBJ2-7 TRBV14 . CASSPFRDTTYEQYF
TRBJ2-2 TRBV9 . CASSVAGTGELFF
TRBJ2-3 TRBV7-9 . CASSRSGSTDTQYF
TRBJ1-1 TRBV2 . CASSERRANTEAFF
TRBJ2-7 TRBV30 . CAWSVRGVVQYF
TRBJ2-7 TRBV5-5 . CASSLGGVEQYF
TRBJ1-5 TRBV19 . CASSIGGRGGQPQHF
TRBJ2-5 TRBV5-1 . CASSPRLASGETQYF
TRBJ2-6 TRBV28 TRBD1 CASSKDRGLAGANVLTF
TRBJ1-2 TRBV5-6 . CASSLVTLNYGYTF
TRBJ2-7 TRBV12-5 . CASGLVILNYSYEQYF